The 17 T cell receptor beta chains below come from one sample, sequenced in a study of blood T cell repertoires in COVID-19. The method was immunoSEQ multiplex PCR; TCRdb's version includes in-frame clones alone and lacks a portion of them. The sample carries around 160,000 clones, roughly 74% recorded once. Sample: peripheral blood. Receptors originate from an elderly woman with acute or convalescent COVID-19.

V is TRBV5-8 and J is TRBJ2-7; 8 nucleotides agree with TRBD2. The CDR3 has 14 residues. The germline gives CDR1 SGHTS, CDR2 YDEGEE. Trimming cost V 5 bases and J 2 bases; bases outside gene matches: 6. The CDR3 DNA is TGTGCCAGCAGGGGGGTCGGGAGGGCCTACGAGCAGTACTTC. Residues: CASRGVGRAYEQYF.

The chain is built from TRBV5-6 and TRBJ2-1, with 8 bases fitting TRBD1. V was pared by 5 bases and J by 4 bases, with 8 bases of the junction left unmatched. This CDR3 is built from 15 residues. The germline CDR1 and CDR2 sequences are SGHDT and YYEEEE. Here the CDR3 reads CASRYDRGVYNEQFF. CDR3 in DNA: TGTGCCAGCAGATATGACAGGGGTGTTTACAATGAGCAGTTCTTC.

The V and J genes are TRBV2 and TRBJ1-2; 7 bases match TRBD1. The CDR3 is made up of 13 amino acids. Looked up from germline, CDR1 is SNHLY and CDR2 is FYNNEI. With V trimmed by 5 bases and J by 5 bases, 5 bases remained unmatched. CDR3 protein: CASSPGQAYGYTF. The CDR3 coding sequence is TGTGCCAGCAGTCCTGGACAGGCGTATGGCTACACCTTC.

Concerning this clone: The sample carries other DNA sequences with the same CDR3. CDR3 bases: TGTGCCAGTAGTAAAAATCCCCTATCACGGAACACTGAAGCTTTCTTT. Its protein is CASSKNPLSRNTEAFF. The chain uses TRBV19 and TRBJ1-1, with D hard to call. Trimming removed 4 bases from V and 1 base from J, with 16 bases in between. The CDR3 extends over 16 amino acids. The V gene's germline CDR1 is LNHDA and CDR2 SQIVND (reference sequence).

The V and J genes are TRBV30 and TRBJ1-1; 7 bases are a match to TRBD1. CDR3 size: 14 residues. The J segment lost 1 base and the V segment lost 3 bases, leaving 5 bases of the junction unmatched. Germline CDR1 and CDR2: GTSNPN and SVGIG (reference sequence). Here the CDR3 DNA reads TGTGCCTGGAGGACCAGGGGGTCGAACACTGAAGCTTTCTTT. This codes for CAWRTRGSNTEAFF. The whole variable domain, filled in from reference TRBV30 and TRBJ1-1, reads SQTIHQWPATLVQPVGSPLSLECTVEGTSNPNLYWYRQAAGRGLQLLFYSVGIGQISSEVPQNLSASRPQDRQFILSSKKLLLSDSGFYLCAWRTRGSNTEAFFGQGTRLTVV.

The rearrangement links TRBV7-9 to TRBJ2-1; D remains unclear. CDR3 size: 16 residues. The V end lost 5 bases, the J end lost 2 bases, and 16 bases lay between the germline ends. Germline CDR1 and CDR2: SEHNR and FQNEAQ (reference sequence). The CDR3 DNA follows: TGTGCCAGCAGCCCCCCCGATCGGAGAACCTACAATGAGCAGTTCTTC. It translates to CASSPPDRRTYNEQFF. Filled out from reference TRBV7-9 and TRBJ2-1, the complete variable domain reads DTGVSQNPRHKITKRGQNVTFRCDPISEHNRLYWYRQTLGQGPEFLTYFQNEAQLEKSRLLSDRFSAERPKGSFSTLEIQRTEQGDSAMYLCASSPPDRRTYNEQFFGPGTRLTVL.

The V call is TRBV3-1 (or the pseudogene TRBV3-2), the J call TRBJ1-2; unclear D gene. Trimming removed 4 bases at V and 0 bases at J, with 21 bases between. Germline-derived CDR1 and CDR2 are LGHDT and YNNKEL (reference sequence). This CDR3 contains 18 residues. The CDR3: CASSPLLVARSSNYGYTF. The CDR3, as DNA: TGTGCCAGCAGCCCCCTACTTGTCGCCAGGTCTTCTAACTATGGCTACACCTTC.

The chain uses TRBV5-1 and TRBJ1-5; D perhaps matches TRBD1 (6 bases). V lost 0 bases to trimming and J lost 3 bases, with 13 bases between them. The CDR3 runs to 16 residues. The V gene's germline CDR1 is SGHRS and CDR2 YFSETQ. The CDR3 bases are TGCGCCAGCAGCTTGGCGGGAGGGGGAGACAATCAGCCCCAGCATTTT. Translated, it gives CASSLAGGGDNQPQHF.

The chain carries TRBV30 and TRBJ2-2; the match to TRBD2 covers 14 bases. Germline trimming cut 4 bases from V and 8 bases from J; bases unmatched to any gene: 6. The CDR3 has 15 residues. Germline CDR1 reads GTSNPN; CDR2 reads SVGIG (reference sequence). As DNA, the CDR3 is TGTGCCTGGAAGAGACTAGCGGGGGGGCCGGGGGAGCTGTTTTTT. This codes for CAWKRLAGGPGELFF.

The V gene is TRBV6-5, the J gene TRBJ1-1, with 9 bases that match TRBD1. V gave up 7 bases and J gave up 11 bases; unmatched junction bases: 11. The germline V gene has CDR1 MNHEY and CDR2 SVGAGI. The CDR3 has 13 residues. The CDR3 is CASTRTQGANAFF. Written as DNA, the CDR3 is TGTGCCAGCACTCGAACACAGGGGGCAAACGCTTTCTTT.

The chain employs TRBV14 and TRBJ1-2; 7 nucleotides line up with TRBD1. J was trimmed by 6 bases and V by 4 bases; bases with no gene match: 2. Germline V CDR1 and CDR2: SGHDN, FVKESK. The CDR3 extends over 12 amino acids. CDR3 sequence (DNA): TGTGCCAGCAGCCGGGACAGAAATGGCTACACCTTC. Protein: CASSRDRNGYTF.

The chain has TRBV11-2 and TRBJ2-3; possibly TRBD2 for D (6 bases). This CDR3 has 16 residues. V lost 6 bases, J lost 6 bases, and 22 bases lay in between. CDR1 and CDR2 from the germline V gene are SGHAT and FQNNGV. CDR3 region: CASREGRGSRRDTQYF. In DNA, the CDR3 is TGTGCCAGCAGGGAGGGGCGTGGCAGCCGACGGGATACGCAGTATTTT.

The J gene is TRBJ1-5, the V gene TRBV21-1; no DNA check was done on the table's D call, TRBD1. TRBV21-1 is listed as a pseudogene. The CDR3 runs 16 residues. CDR3 sequence: CASSKQGEGGNQPQHF. CDR3 coding DNA: TGTGCCAGCAGCAAGCAGGGGGAAGGGGGCAATCAGCCCCAGCATTTT.

The DNA of the CDR3 is TGTGCCAGTAGCCGGGGTAGTGAGCAGTACTTC. This translates into CASSRGSEQYF. This chain joins TRBV19 and TRBJ2-7; tentatively, D is TRBD2 (5 bases). There are 11 residues in the CDR3. Trimming stripped 6 bases from V and 7 bases from J, with 10 bases between. CDR1 is LNHDA and CDR2 is SQIVND in the germline V gene (reference sequence).

The V call is TRBV19, the J call TRBJ2-2; TRBD2 might be the D (6 bases). This CDR3 comprises 15 residues. V lost 5 bases to trimming and J lost 5 bases, with 15 bases between them. The germline gives CDR1 LNHDA, CDR2 SQIVND (reference sequence). This CDR3 is CASSFSSAGTGELFF. CDR3 in DNA: TGTGCCAGTAGTTTCTCTAGCGCTGGAACCGGGGAGCTGTTTTTT.

This clone came up a few times. The chain's CDR3 is CAISEDLRSSYNSPLHF. The CDR3 DNA reads TGTGCCATCAGTGAAGACCTACGGAGCTCCTATAATTCACCCCTCCACTTT. This chain uses TRBV10-3 with TRBJ1-6; D is uncertain. The CDR3 is 17 residues long. Germline V gene lookup returns CDR1 ENHRY and CDR2 SYGVKD. V lost 3 bases and J 0 bases, leaving 12 bases between the germline ends.

In this sample, this clone turned up once. The genes are TRBV5-1 and TRBJ2-2; 9 bases match TRBD1. CDR1 SGHRS and CDR2 YFSETQ come from the germline V gene. This CDR3 is built from 18 residues. J gave up 1 base and V 2 bases, and 9 bases lay outside the gene matches. DNA for the CDR3: TGCGCCAGCAGCTTATTCATCCGGGGACAGGGGAACACCGGGGAGCTGTTTTTT. This encodes CASSLFIRGQGNTGELFF. The whole variable domain, remainder taken from reference TRBV5-1 and TRBJ2-2, is KAGVTQTPRYLIKTRGQQVTLSCSPISGHRSVSWYQQTPGQGLQFLFEYFSETQRNKGNFPGRFSGRQFSNSRSEMNVSTLELGDSALYLCASSLFIRGQGNTGELFFGEGSRLTVL.